The 30 T cell receptor beta chains reported below all come from one sample, sequenced in a study of cytomegalovirus exposure and HLA in healthy donors. The study ran its PCR with 60 Vbeta and 13 Jbeta primers. Profiling relied on immunoSEQ multiplex PCR, and the TCRdb table lists in-frame clones only, not all of them. The sample records roughly 140,000 clones, around 77% being singletons. The sequenced material came from PBMCs. Receptor source: a woman aged 45-65 years in good health and CMV-seronegative.

The rearrangement links TRBV6-1 to TRBJ2-6, with D maybe TRBD2 (6 bases). Trimming removed 2 bases from V and 2 bases from J, with 10 bases in between. CDR3 length: 16 amino acids. The germline V gene encodes CDR1 MNHNS and CDR2 SASEGT. This CDR3 is CASSEHGTPGANVLTF. CDR3 in DNA: TGTGCCAGCAGTGAACATGGGACTCCTGGGGCCAACGTCCTGACTTTC.

V and J are TRBV5-4 and TRBJ1-2; TRBD1 matches 7 bases. The junction had 1 base not matched to a gene; V was cut back by 3 bases and J by 2 bases. The CDR3 sequence is 13 residues long. The germline V gene encodes CDR1 SGHNT and CDR2 YYREEE (reference sequence). Here the CDR3 DNA reads TGTGCCAGCAGCTCGGGACAGAACTATGGCTACACCTTC. Its translation is CASSSGQNYGYTF.

CDR3 in amino acids: CASSAIRVSSYNEQFF. For the CDR3, the DNA is TGTGCCAGCAGTGCCATTCGGGTAAGCTCCTACAATGAGCAGTTCTTC. The gene calls are TRBV2 and TRBJ2-1; the D is unclear. With 4 bases removed from V and 0 bases from J, the gap between germline ends came to 13 bases. The CDR3 length is 16 residues. Looked up from germline, CDR1 is SNHLY and CDR2 is FYNNEI.

The chain couples TRBV10-3 to TRBJ2-7, with D perhaps matching TRBD1 (6 bases). V shed 0 bases and J shed 5 bases, with 17 bases lying between them. The CDR3 length is 16 residues. Germline V gives CDR1 ENHRY, CDR2 SYGVKD. This chain's CDR3 is CAISESGPGTQHEQYF. CDR3 nucleotides: TGTGCCATCAGTGAGTCGGGCCCGGGGACACAACACGAGCAGTACTTC.

This chain's CDR3 is CSVGLRGAGTGELFF. The DNA for the CDR3 is TGCAGCGTTGGGCTGCGGGGGGCGGGCACCGGGGAGCTGTTTTTT. The gene calls are TRBV29-1 and TRBJ2-2; 8 nucleotides line up with TRBD2. The germline V gene encodes CDR1 SQVTM and CDR2 ANQGSEA. V was clipped by 4 bases and J by 4 bases; unmatched bases: 8. The CDR3 totals 15 residues.

V and J are TRBV7-2 and TRBJ1-5; D gene uncertain. The CDR3 sequence is 15 residues long. V was shortened by 1 base and J by 10 bases, with 17 bases between the two germline ends. In germline, CDR1 is SGHTA, CDR2 FQGNSA. The CDR3 sequence is CASSLGAAANRPQHF. The CDR3 DNA follows: TGTGCCAGCAGCTTAGGAGCGGCTGCTAATAGACCCCAGCATTTT. Full variable domain (missing parts from reference TRBV7-2 and TRBJ1-5): GAGVSQSPSNKVTEKGKDVELRCDPISGHTALYWYRQSLGQGLEFLIYFQGNSAPDKSGLPSDRFSAERTGGSVSTLTIQRTQQEDSAVYLCASSLGAAANRPQHFGDGTRLSIL.

This chain joins TRBV11-2 and TRBJ2-7; maybe TRBD2 (5 bases). Trimming took 1 base from V and 3 from J, leaving 7 bases between them. The germline gives CDR1 SGHAT, CDR2 FQNNGV. The CDR3 has 13 residues. The CDR3 nucleotides are TGTGCCAGCAGCTTAGGTCGGGGCTACGAGCAGTACTTC. Amino acids: CASSLGRGYEQYF.

This chain connects TRBV29-1 to TRBJ1-2; 8 bases map to TRBD1. Losses at the gene ends were 6 bases for V and 3 bases for J; bases not matched to a gene: 12. Germline CDR1 and CDR2: SQVTM and ANQGSEA. This CDR3 has 15 amino acids. This CDR3 is CSVEPRAQGDYGYTF. CDR3 DNA: TGCAGCGTGGAACCCCGGGCACAGGGGGACTATGGCTACACCTTC.

The genes are TRBV6-5 and TRBJ1-6; 7 bases map to TRBD1. This CDR3 contains 13 residues. Germline V CDR1 and CDR2: MNHEY, SVGAGI. With 6 bases clipped from V and 10 bases from J, the junction kept 6 bases outside the gene matches. The CDR3: CASRRQGGSPLHF. CDR3 DNA: TGTGCCAGCAGGCGACAGGGCGGATCACCCCTCCACTTT.

This rearrangement joins TRBV14 to TRBJ1-1, with no clear D. The CDR3 contains 14 residues. Germline assignment: CDR1 SGHDN and CDR2 FVKESK. With 1 base removed from V and 8 bases from J, the gap between germline ends came to 14 bases. The CDR3: CASSQASFGGEAFF. CDR3 bases: TGTGCCAGCAGCCAAGCTTCTTTTGGAGGAGAAGCTTTCTTT.

The rearrangement links TRBV6-5 to TRBJ2-1; 7 bases line up with TRBD2. Trimming removed 2 bases from V and 0 bases from J; junction bases left unmatched: 1. Germline V CDR1 and CDR2: MNHEY, SVGAGI. The CDR3 length is 15 residues. Here the CDR3 reads CASSYGGGSYNEQFF. The CDR3 coding sequence is TGTGCCAGCAGTTACGGGGGGGGCTCCTACAATGAGCAGTTCTTC.

In the case of this clone: The junction differs from germline at one of its ends, possibly a read error. This rearrangement joins TRBV7-9 to TRBJ1-1; a weak D match, TRBD1 (5 bases). The CDR3 totals 15 residues. From germline, CDR1 is SEHNR and CDR2 FQNEAQ (reference sequence). The DNA for the CDR3 is TGTGCCAGCAGCTCTAAACAGGCTACGAACGCTGAAGCTTTCTTT. Translation gives CASSSKQATNAEAFF.

The chain links TRBV9 to TRBJ2-3; 8 bases agree with TRBD2. The CDR3 consists of 16 residues. With V trimmed by 3 bases and J by 5 bases, 11 bases remained unmatched. Germline assignment: CDR1 SGDLS and CDR2 YYNGEE. CDR3 nucleotide sequence: TGTGCCAGCAGCGCGGTTGGGGGCGGGGGGAGAGATACGCAGTATTTT. Amino acids: CASSAVGGGGRDTQYF.

This clone has more than one count but fewer than ten. The chain combines TRBV4-2 with TRBJ2-3; 10 bases match TRBD2. Losses at the gene ends were 0 bases for V and 6 bases for J; bases not matched to a gene: 9. This CDR3 contains 17 residues. Germline-derived CDR1 and CDR2 are LGHNA and YNFKEQ. CDR3 bases: TGTGCCAGCAGCCAAGAGGCCCAGCGGGGGGGCCGGGATACGCAGTATTTT. The encoded protein is CASSQEAQRGGRDTQYF.

CDR3 region: CASSPGTEKGTEAFF. DNA of the CDR3: TGTGCCAGCAGCCCTGGGACAGAGAAAGGCACTGAAGCTTTCTTT. The V and J genes are TRBV11-3 and TRBJ1-1; the match to TRBD1 covers 7 bases. Germline trimming cut 5 bases from V and 4 bases from J; bases unmatched to any gene: 10. This CDR3 has 15 amino acids. CDR1 is SGHNT and CDR2 is YENEEA in the germline V gene.

The chain has TRBV28 and TRBJ1-2; D not resolved. Germline V gene lookup returns CDR1 MDHEN and CDR2 SYDVKM. Trimming took off 7 bases at V and 2 bases at J, with 8 bases between the two ends. The CDR3 runs to 12 residues. CDR3 sequence (DNA): TGTGCCAGCACCCCCGGGAACTATGGCTACACCTTC. Translating it yields CASTPGNYGYTF.

CDR3 amino acids: CASSARSWGGETQYF. CDR3 in DNA: TGCGCCAGCAGCGCGCGATCGTGGGGGGGTGAGACCCAGTACTTC. The chain couples TRBV5-1 to TRBJ2-5; 7 nucleotides line up with TRBD2. CDR3 length: 15 residues. V shed 4 bases, J shed 5 bases, and the junction held 11 bases outside the gene matches. The germline gives CDR1 SGHRS, CDR2 YFSETQ. Supplemented by reference TRBV5-1 and TRBJ2-5, the full variable domain reads KAGVTQTPRYLIKTRGQQVTLSCSPISGHRSVSWYQQTPGQGLQFLFEYFSETQRNKGNFPGRFSGRQFSNSRSEMNVSTLELGDSALYLCASSARSWGGETQYFGPGTRLLVL.

V and J are TRBV25-1 and TRBJ2-3; 10 bases fit TRBD2. Germline loops: CDR1 MGHDK, CDR2 SYGVNS. The CDR3 extends over 12 amino acids. Germline trimming cut 11 bases from V and 7 bases from J; bases unmatched to any gene: 6. The DNA of the CDR3 is TGTGCCTTAGCGGGGGGAAGGAATACGCAGTATTTT. It yields the protein CALAGGRNTQYF. Variable domain in full (rest from reference TRBV25-1 and TRBJ2-3): EADIYQTPRYLVIGTGKKITLECSQTMGHDKMYWYQQDPGMELHLIHYSYGVNSTEKGDLSSESTVSRIRTEHFPLTLESARPSHTSQYLCALAGGRNTQYFGPGTRLTVL.

The chain combines TRBV28 with TRBJ1-5, with unresolved D. The V end was cut by 7 bases, the J end by 9 bases, with 22 bases between. Germline lookup yields CDR1 MDHEN and CDR2 SYDVKM. The CDR3 has 15 residues. The CDR3 loop is CASKLSTLTLGPQHF. In DNA, the CDR3 is TGTGCCAGCAAACTCTCGACACTCACCTTGGGGCCCCAGCATTTT.

V gene TRBV14 combines with J gene TRBJ2-7, with 7 bases aligning to TRBD1. The germline V gene encodes CDR1 SGHDN and CDR2 FVKESK. V trimming: 1 base; J trimming: 3 bases; junction bases outside the gene matches: 6. The CDR3 is 15 amino acids. CDR3 in amino acids: CASSQGQGYFYEQYF. Here the CDR3 DNA reads TGTGCCAGCAGCCAAGGACAGGGTTATTTCTACGAGCAGTACTTC.

V gene TRBV7-8 combines with J gene TRBJ2-2, with TRBD2 as a possible D gene (5 bases). Germline V gene data show CDR1 as SGHVS and CDR2 as FQNEAQ. There are 17 residues in the CDR3. V was shortened by 0 bases and J by 1 base, with 12 bases between the two germline ends. CDR3 loop: CASSLAGVARNTGELFF. Here the CDR3 DNA reads TGTGCCAGCAGCTTAGCCGGGGTAGCGCGGAACACCGGGGAGCTGTTTTTT. Complete variable domain (other parts from reference TRBV7-8 and TRBJ2-2): GAGVSQSPRYKVAKRGQDVALRCDPISGHVSLFWYQQALGQGPEFLTYFQNEAQLDKSGLPSDRFFAERPEGSVSTLKIQRTQQEDSAVYLCASSLAGVARNTGELFFGEGSRLTVL.

The gene calls are TRBV6-5 and TRBJ1-3; D gene unclear. CDR1 is MNHEY, CDR2 SVGAGI, per germline. V gave up 8 bases and J gave up 1 base, with 12 bases separating them. The CDR3 extends over 14 amino acids. CDR3 residues: CASASGGSGNTIYF. The CDR3 nucleotides are TGTGCCAGCGCTTCAGGAGGTTCTGGAAACACCATATATTTT.

The CDR3, as DNA: TGTGCCAGCAGTTCACTAGCGGGGGGCCCCCAGTCTAGGCGAGAGACCCAGTACTTC. The encoded protein is CASSSLAGGPQSRRETQYF. The rearrangement uses TRBV27 and TRBJ2-5, with 12 bases matching TRBD2. V shed 4 bases, J shed 4 bases, and the junction held 16 bases outside the gene matches. The germline CDR1 and CDR2 sequences are MNHEY and SMNVEV (reference sequence). The CDR3 consists of 19 residues.

The rearrangement uses TRBV5-6 and TRBJ2-7, with 7 bases identical to TRBD2. Trimming took 4 bases from V and 7 from J; bases not matched to a gene: 8. This CDR3 has 13 residues. Looked up from germline, CDR1 is SGHDT and CDR2 is YYEEEE. The CDR3 DNA is TGTGCCAGCAGCGGGGGGAGGGCGAGAGAGCAGTACTTC. Its translation is CASSGGRAREQYF.

The J gene is TRBJ2-3, the V gene TRBV4-3, with TRBD2 identical over 7 bases. CDR3 length equals 14 residues. Germline lookup yields CDR1 LGHNA and CDR2 YSLEER. V shed 2 bases and J 9 bases; nucleotides not matched to a gene: 8. For the CDR3, the DNA is TGCGCCAGCAGCCAATCGGGGGGTCAAGCCACGCAGTATTTT. It codes for CASSQSGGQATQYF.

The genes are TRBV5-6 and TRBJ2-3; D possibly corresponds to TRBD1 (5 bases). The germline V gene encodes CDR1 SGHDT and CDR2 YYEEEE. V was trimmed by 3 bases and J by 0 bases, leaving 11 bases between them. The CDR3 has 15 amino acids. The CDR3 region has the DNA TGTGCCAGCAGCTACAGGACATCTAGCACAGATACGCAGTATTTT. Protein: CASSYRTSSTDTQYF.

In nucleotides, the CDR3 is TGTGCCAGCAGTGAGGCCGGGGGGAGCTCCTACGAGCAGTACTTC. Protein product: CASSEAGGSSYEQYF. The chain carries TRBV2 and TRBJ2-7; 7 nucleotides match TRBD2. The junction had 5 bases not matched to a gene; V was cut back by 3 bases and J by 0 bases. From germline, CDR1 is SNHLY and CDR2 FYNNEI. The CDR3 covers 15 residues.

The chain joins TRBV4-2 to TRBJ2-7; 8 bases map to TRBD1. The CDR3 loop spans 14 amino acids. Per the germline V gene, CDR1 is LGHNA and CDR2 is YNFKEQ. After removal of 3 bases from V and 3 bases from J, the junction contained 4 bases not matched to a gene. The CDR3 reads CASSQRGQGYEQYF. The CDR3 DNA reads as TGTGCCAGCAGCCAGCGTGGACAGGGCTACGAGCAGTACTTC.

The chain couples TRBV28 to TRBJ1-4, with 9 bases fitting TRBD1. The CDR3 extends over 17 amino acids. Germline CDR1 reads MDHEN; CDR2 reads SYDVKM. J was trimmed by 7 bases and V by 1 base; bases with no gene match: 10. The CDR3 nucleotides read TGTGCCAGCAGTTTATCGGACAGGGGACTTCTCGGTGAAAAACTGTTTTTT. It translates to CASSLSDRGLLGEKLFF.

This sequence joins TRBV7-2 and TRBJ2-7; 8 positions match TRBD2. Germline V gene data show CDR1 as SGHTA and CDR2 as FQGNSA. J gave up 2 bases and V 5 bases, and 8 bases lay outside the gene matches. CDR3 size: 15 residues. CDR3 bases: TGTGCCAGCAGCCCCCGAGCGGGGGCTCCCTACGAGCAGTACTTC. Its protein is CASSPRAGAPYEQYF.